One sample yielded the 17 T cell receptor beta chains listed below, sequenced in a study of blood T cells in healthy people across ages (dated by TCRdb to between 2015 and 2016). Libraries were built with 5' RACE. The sequencing machine was an Illumina HiSeq 2500. The second PCR ran for about 6 to 12 cycles and used a J-beta primer mix along with a sample-barcoded 5' primer. TCRdb ran its own pipeline on the public reads, namely fastp trimming at Q25 and MiXCR clone calling, and kept in-frame beta chains. Every CDR3 protein is listed once, alongside the most common genes and DNA of its rows. This sample lists some 1.5 million distinct CDR3 sequences; roughly 28% were detected once. The top ten constitute about 7.7% of the sample. Sequences were obtained from blood. These receptor sequences come from a woman aged 25 to 39 in good health.

This clonotype was counted only a few times. The V call is TRBV11-2, the J call TRBJ2-1; 8 bases fit TRBD2. Germline assignment: CDR1 SGHAT and CDR2 FQNNGV. This CDR3 comprises 15 residues. V trimming: 5 bases; J trimming: 8 bases; junction bases outside the gene matches: 11. The chain's CDR3 is CASSPTSGLGDEQFF. CDR3 nucleotide sequence: TGTGCCAGCAGCCCAACTAGCGGTCTAGGAGATGAGCAGTTCTTC.

This clonotype showed up just a few times. V is TRBV6-2 or TRBV6-3 and J is TRBJ2-5; 10 bases agree with TRBD2. Germline V gene sequence: CDR1 MNHEY, CDR2 SVGEGT. Trimming took 6 bases from V and 5 from J; bases not matched to a gene: 9. The CDR3 is made up of 15 amino acids. CDR3 protein: CASRPPSGRGETQYF. The CDR3 DNA sequence: TGTGCCAGCAGGCCCCCTAGCGGGAGAGGGGAGACCCAGTACTTC.

This clonotype has only a few counts. The genes are TRBV20-1 and TRBJ2-1; D is unclear. V was pared by 6 bases and J by 9 bases, with 12 bases between. CDR1 DFQATT and CDR2 SNEGSKA come from the germline V gene (reference sequence). The CDR3 has 11 residues. Written as DNA, the CDR3 is TGCAGTGCCACAGCATTTGGTGAGCAGTTCTTC. Translated: CSATAFGEQFF.

The V and J genes are TRBV7-2 and TRBJ2-4, with D possibly matching TRBD2 (7 bases). V lost 4 bases, J lost 13 bases, and 23 bases lay in between. CDR1 is SGHTA, CDR2 FQGNSA, per germline. The CDR3 loop spans 15 amino acids. The CDR3 bases are TGTGCCAGCAGCTCCCGACTAGCAGGGGTGGAGGAGCAGTACTTC. It translates to CASSSRLAGVEEQYF. Full variable domain (rest looked up from reference TRBV7-2 and TRBJ2-4): GAGVSQSPSNKVTEKGKDVELRCDPISGHTALYWYRQSLGQGLEFLIYFQGNSAPDKSGLPSDRFSAERTGGSVSTLTIQRTQQEDSAVYLCASSSRLAGVEEQYFGAGTRLSVL.

This clonotype was observed a handful of times. The junction shows a germline mismatch at one end, possibly a read error. This chain connects TRBV15 to TRBJ1-1; perhaps TRBD1 as D (5 bases). CDR1 is LNHNV, CDR2 YYDKDF, per germline (reference sequence). This CDR3 spans 14 amino acids. Here the CDR3 DNA reads TGTGCCACCAGAAGAGAGGGCAGGGACACTGAAGCTTTCTTT. This translates into CATRREGRDTEAFF.

This clonotype showed up just a few times. This rearrangement joins TRBV27 to TRBJ2-3; TRBD1 aligns across 8 bases. Germline V CDR1 and CDR2: MNHEY, SMNVEV (reference sequence). J lost 4 bases, V lost 7 bases, and 10 bases had no gene match. The CDR3 covers 15 residues. Written as DNA, the CDR3 is TGTGCCAGCACCGCCGGGACAGGACAGGCAGATACGCAGTATTTT. Amino acids: CASTAGTGQADTQYF.

The chain is built from TRBV20-1 and TRBJ1-2; D gene uncertain. V was cut by 3 bases and J by 0 bases, with 5 bases left in between. CDR1 is DFQATT and CDR2 is SNEGSKA in the germline V gene (reference sequence). The CDR3 length is 12 residues. DNA for the CDR3: TGCAGTGCTAGTGTGGCTAACTATGGCTACACCTTC. It translates to CSASVANYGYTF.

This clonotype showed up just a few times. The rearrangement uses TRBV6-5 and TRBJ2-2, with 9 bases lining up with TRBD2. The CDR3 runs to 15 residues. Unmatched junction bases numbered 7, after V lost 6 bases and J lost 5 bases. Germline CDR1 is MNHEY and CDR2 is SVGAGI. The CDR3 DNA follows: TGTGCCAGCAGCCCGGGACTAGCATATACCGGGGAGCTGTTTTTT. It yields the protein CASSPGLAYTGELFF.

The chain links TRBV10-3 to TRBJ2-7; D remains ambiguous. Germline-derived CDR1 and CDR2 are ENHRY and SYGVKD. CDR3 length equals 16 residues. V lost 3 bases to trimming and J lost 0 bases, with 15 bases between them. The CDR3, as DNA: TGTGCCATCAGTGATGCCGAGACCTCTGCCTCCTACGAGCAGTACTTC. It codes for CAISDAETSASYEQYF.

This chain joins TRBV9 and TRBJ1-2; the D is unclear. The germline V gene encodes CDR1 SGDLS and CDR2 YYNGEE. This CDR3 region has 15 residues. Deletions cut 0 bases from V and 1 base from J, with 10 bases between. The CDR3 DNA is TGTGCCAGCAGCGTAGGGGGTCGCTATAACTATGGCTACACCTTC. It yields the protein CASSVGGRYNYGYTF.

This clonotype was detected ten times or more. In DNA, the CDR3 is TGTGCCAGCAGCCGGGACCTCTTCTACGAGCAGTACTTC. It specifies CASSRDLFYEQYF. The chain is built from TRBV14 and TRBJ2-7, with D perhaps given as TRBD1 or TRBD2 (5 bases each). V was pared by 4 bases and J by 3 bases, with 10 bases between. The CDR3 consists of 13 residues. Germline CDR1 reads SGHDN; CDR2 reads FVKESK.

This clonotype was seen repeatedly, ten times or more. The chain combines TRBV7-2 with TRBJ2-1; D remains unclear. Germline assignment: CDR1 SGHTA and CDR2 FQGNSA. The CDR3 is made up of 14 amino acids. Trimming shortened V by 1 base and J by 4 bases, and 8 bases separated the two germline ends. CDR3 nucleotides: TGTGCCAGCAGCTTAGTTCGGGCTTACAATGAGCAGTTCTTC. This encodes CASSLVRAYNEQFF.

The chain combines TRBV30 with TRBJ2-7; D is uncertain. Trimming shortened V by 5 bases and J by 3 bases, and 14 bases separated the two germline ends. Germline CDR1 and CDR2: GTSNPN and SVGIG (reference sequence). CDR3 length: 13 amino acids. As DNA, the CDR3 is TGTGCCTGGGCTACAGTGGTCCTCTACGAGCAGTACTTC. Residues: CAWATVVLYEQYF.

This clonotype was recorded only once. A much larger clone lies one base from this, so it may be a read error. V gene TRBV6-5 combines with J gene TRBJ2-7; D ambiguous. CDR1 MNHEY and CDR2 SVGAGI come from the germline V gene. CDR3 length: 14 residues. The V end lost 2 bases, the J end lost 2 bases, and 10 bases lay between the germline ends. CDR3 sequence (DNA): TGTGCCAGCAGTTACACCAAGGATCCCTACGAGCAGTACTTC. It specifies CASSYTKDPYEQYF.

In this sample, this clonotype turned up a few times. This sequence joins TRBV20-1 and TRBJ1-4, with D maybe TRBD1 (6 bases). This CDR3 region has 14 residues. The V and J ends lost 3 bases and 8 bases respectively, with 16 bases between them. Germline V gene sequence: CDR1 DFQATT, CDR2 SNEGSKA (reference sequence). CDR3 in DNA: TGCAGTGCTAGTCTTGGTCAGGGGAACGAAAAACTGTTTTTT. It yields the protein CSASLGQGNEKLFF.

In this sample, this clonotype turned up many times. This sequence joins TRBV20-1 and TRBJ2-1; 10 nucleotides match TRBD1. This CDR3 comprises 15 residues. V lost 1 base to trimming and J lost 8 bases; unmatched junction nucleotides: 8. CDR1 and CDR2 from the germline V gene are DFQATT and SNEGSKA (reference sequence). CDR3 residues: CSARVPGQGWYEQFF. For the CDR3, the DNA is TGCAGTGCTAGAGTACCGGGACAGGGGTGGTATGAGCAGTTCTTC.

The chain uses TRBV7-6 and TRBJ1-1; D uncertain. CDR1 SGHVS and CDR2 FNYEAQ come from the germline V gene. The CDR3 sequence is 14 residues long. Deletions cut 0 bases from V and 1 base from J, with 6 bases between. Here the CDR3 reads CASSLAIKNTEAFF. In DNA form, the CDR3 reads TGTGCCAGCAGCTTAGCGATAAAGAACACTGAAGCTTTCTTT.